The rows below give T cell receptor beta chains drawn from one sample of a study of cytomegalovirus exposure and HLA in healthy donors. Repertoires were generated with immunoSEQ multiplex PCR, while TCRdb's copy carries only in-frame clones and drops some. Among 100,000 to 150,000 clones listed, roughly a tenth were seen once. The sample taken for sequencing was PBMCs. All receptors come from a young woman in good health and CMV-seropositive. Each CDR3 is given with its conserved first and last residue. Each record gives: CDR3 protein, CDR3 DNA, V gene, clone size, D gene, J gene. A D gene is named only where the DNA matches it firmly. Clone size appears in some rows only: once, few, many, or a class for an expanded clone.

CDR3 protein: CSVDHPAGLAKSNNEQFF
CDR3 DNA: TGCAGCGTTGATCACCCGGCGGGACTAGCGAAATCGAACAATGAGCAGTTCTTC
V gene: TRBV29-1
clone size: few
D gene: TRBD2
J gene: TRBJ2-1

CDR3 protein: CASSLGGDQPQHF
CDR3 DNA: TGTGCCAGCAGTCTAGGAGGGGACCAGCCCCAGCATTTT
V gene: TRBV27
clone size: -
D gene: -
J gene: TRBJ1-5

CDR3 protein: CASANRLTNTEAFF
CDR3 DNA: TGTGCCAGCGCCAACCGGCTGACAAACACTGAAGCTTTCTTT
V gene: TRBV14
clone size: -
D gene: -
J gene: TRBJ1-1

CDR3 protein: CAGDRGGTEAFF
CDR3 DNA: TGTGCCGGGGACAGGGGAGGCACTGAAGCTTTCTTT
V gene: TRBV7-6
clone size: -
D gene: TRBD1
J gene: TRBJ1-1

CDR3 protein: CAWSSHGSTEAFF
CDR3 DNA: TGTGCCTGGAGTTCCCACGGTTCAACTGAAGCTTTCTTT
V gene: TRBV30
clone size: few
D gene: -
J gene: TRBJ1-1

CDR3 protein: CASSQGGGGGYTF
CDR3 DNA: TGCGCCAGCAGCCAAGGGGGAGGGGGTGGCTACACCTTC
V gene: TRBV4-1
clone size: few
D gene: -
J gene: TRBJ1-2

CDR3 protein: CASSLGLVSRGGYEQYF
CDR3 DNA: TGCGCCAGCAGCTTGGGCCTTGTCTCCAGGGGAGGGTACGAGCAGTACTTC
V gene: TRBV5-1
clone size: -
D gene: -
J gene: TRBJ2-7

CDR3 protein: CASSLQQGNYGYTF
CDR3 DNA: TGCGCCAGCAGCCTCCAACAGGGGAACTATGGCTACACCTTC
V gene: TRBV4-1
clone size: few
D gene: TRBD1
J gene: TRBJ1-2

CDR3 protein: CASSYSDGTSGSNYEQYF
CDR3 DNA: TGTGCCAGCAGCTACTCCGACGGGACTAGCGGGTCGAACTACGAGCAGTACTTC
V gene: TRBV5-4
clone size: few
D gene: TRBD2
J gene: TRBJ2-7

CDR3 protein: CASGLLTGYGYTF
CDR3 DNA: TGTGCTAGTGGTCTCCTCACAGGCTATGGCTACACCTTC
V gene: TRBV12-5
clone size: -
D gene: -
J gene: TRBJ1-2

CDR3 protein: CASSFYRGPSYEQYF
CDR3 DNA: TGTGCCAGCAGCTTTTACAGGGGGCCCTCCTACGAGCAGTACTTC
V gene: TRBV7-8
clone size: -
D gene: TRBD1
J gene: TRBJ2-7

CDR3 protein: CASSLQGLGYTF
CDR3 DNA: TGTGCCAGCAGCTTACAGGGGCTTGGCTACACCTTC
V gene: TRBV11-2
clone size: -
D gene: -
J gene: TRBJ1-2

CDR3 protein: CASSLPDNRNIQYF
CDR3 DNA: TGCGCCAGCAGCCTGCCGGACAACAGGAACATTCAGTACTTC
V gene: TRBV5-1
clone size: once
D gene: -
J gene: TRBJ2-4

CDR3 protein: CASRNTGSGGYTF
CDR3 DNA: TGTGCCAGCAGAAACACAGGATCGGGCGGCTACACCTTC
V gene: TRBV5-6
clone size: -
D gene: -
J gene: TRBJ1-2